This is a list of T cell receptor beta chains from one sample in a study of tumor-infiltrating lymphocytes in primary liver carcinoma. TCRdb processed the multiplex PCR reads anew with MiXCR; each CDR3 protein has one entry. Of a few hundred thousand distinct CDR3 sequences in the sample, nearly 60% were seen once. Sequencing was performed on peripheral blood. These receptor sequences come from a woman aged 25 to 39 with primary liver carcinoma and hepatitis B virus infection. Both conserved end residues are part of each CDR3. Each record gives: CDR3 length, clone size, D gene, J gene, V gene, CDR3 DNA, CDR3 protein. The D gene is left open where the match is weak. Clone size appears in some rows only: once, few, many, or a class for an expanded clone.

15	many	.	TRBJ2-6	TRBV5-6	TGTGCCAGCAGCTTACGGTCCTCTGGGGCCAACGTCCTGACTTTC	CASSLRSSGANVLTF
14	once	TRBD1	TRBJ1-1	TRBV7-8	TGTGCCAGCAAACAGGGGTTGAGGACAACTGAAGCTTTCTTT	CASKQGLRTTEAFF
15	.	TRBD1	TRBJ1-3	TRBV11-2	TGTGCCAACAGCTTGGGCAGGGGGAACAGAAACACCATATATTTT	CANSLGRGNRNTIYF
15	many	.	TRBJ2-3	TRBV12-3/TRBV12-4	TGTGCCAGCAGGGATACGATGGCCCTCACAGATACGCAGTATTTT	CASRDTMALTDTQYF
14	.	.	TRBJ2-1	TRBV6-6	TGTGTCAGCAGCTCGAGTCGCGGGGACAATGAGCAGTTCTTC	CVSSSSRGDNEQFF
16	.	.	TRBJ2-7	TRBV29-1	TGCAGCGTTGAAGGTGTTCTTGAAGGCAACTCCTACGAGCAGTACTTC	CSVEGVLEGNSYEQYF
16	.	.	TRBJ2-3	TRBV11-2	TGTGCCAACAGCTTGTCCAGCGTCAGAATCACAGTTACGCAGTATTTT	CANSLSSVRITVTQYF
14	once	TRBD2	TRBJ2-7	TRBV5-1	TGCGCCAGCAGCTCTAGCGGGGGCTCCTACGAGCAGTACTTC	CASSSSGGSYEQYF
14	.	TRBD2	TRBJ2-2	TRBV5-4	TGTGCCAGTAGCCCACTTACTGCGGGAGGAGAGCTGGTTTTT	CASSPLTAGGELVF
18	.	TRBD2	TRBJ2-3	TRBV28	TGTGCCAGCAGTCCGAGACTAGCGGGAGTTTGGGGCACAGATACGCAGTATTTT	CASSPRLAGVWGTDTQYF
13	.	.	TRBJ1-1	TRBV4-2	TGTGCCAGCAGCCAAGACGTCCTTTGGGGAGCTTTCTTT	CASSQDVLWGAFF
15	.	.	TRBJ2-4	TRBV5-5	TGTGCCAGCAGCCTCCTGGACTTAGCCAAAAACATTCAGTACTTC	CASSLLDLAKNIQYF
15	.	TRBD1	TRBJ1-1	TRBV5-1	TGCGCCAGCAACTATCAAATCAAGGGGGCCGGAGAAGCTTTCTTT	CASNYQIKGAGEAFF
15	many	TRBD1	TRBJ1-6	TRBV6-1	TGTGCCAGCAGTGTCACCGGGACAGGGATCTCACCCCTCCACTTT	CASSVTGTGISPLHF
15	.	.	TRBJ2-4	TRBV6-6	TGTGCCAGCAGCCCCGACGACAGGACCAAAAACATTCAGTACTTC	CASSPDDRTKNIQYF
16	few	.	TRBJ1-6	TRBV10-2	TGCGCCAGCAGTGCTAGGGGAAAACCGCTCAATTCACCCCTCCACTTT	CASSARGKPLNSPLHF
14	.	.	TRBJ1-4	TRBV6-5	TGTGACAGCAGTTACGGGTCTCAAGAGAGGAAACTGTTTTTT	CDSSYGSQERKLFF
16	.	.	TRBJ2-6	TRBV5-4	TGTGCCAGCAGCTCGGACACCTCCTCTGGGGCCAACGTCCTGACTTTC	CASSSDTSSGANVLTF
16	.	.	TRBJ1-5	TRBV12-3/TRBV12-4	TGTGCCAGCGGGTCAGGGAATCGGGGGAACAATCAGCCCCAGCATTTT	CASGSGNRGNNQPQHF
16	.	.	TRBJ2-5	TRBV6-9	TGTGCTAGCCCCCGCCCCGGAGAAATTGGACAAGAGACCCGGTACTTC	CASPRPGEIGQETRYF
16	.	.	TRBJ2-3	TRBV13	TGTGCCAGCAGCCCCGGCTACCTGGCAGGCACAGATACGCAGTATTTT	CASSPGYLAGTDTQYF
17	few	TRBD2	TRBJ2-1	TRBV6-5	TGTGCCAGCAGATATACAGGGGAAGTAGCGGGAGGAATTGAGCAGTTCTTC	CASRYTGEVAGGIEQFF
12	few	.	TRBJ1-6	TRBV5-4	TGTGCCAGCAGCCGCATCGATTCACCCCTCCACTTT	CASSRIDSPLHF
19	.	.	TRBJ2-2	TRBV6-2/TRBV6-3	TGTGCCAGCAGTTATCCACCCCAGGGACTCGCCATAAGCACCGGGGAGCTGTTTTTT	CASSYPPQGLAISTGELFF
16	.	.	TRBJ2-1	TRBV18	TGTGCCAGCTCATCTAGAGCTGTTGGGGTCTACAATGAGCAGTTCTTC	CASSSRAVGVYNEQFF
14	.	TRBD2	TRBJ2-3	TRBV11-2	TGTGCCAGCAGCAAACAGACTAGCACAGGTACGCAGTATTTT	CASSKQTSTGTQYF
15	.	.	TRBJ2-3	TRBV11-3	TGTGCTAGCAGCCAAGAGGGGCTACTTGCAAATACGCAGTATTTT	CASSQEGLLANTQYF
13	.	.	TRBJ2-7	TRBV5-4	TGTGTCAGCAGCTTAGACACCCTATACGAGCAGTACTTC	CVSSLDTLYEQYF
14	.	.	TRBJ2-1	TRBV11-2	TGTGCCAGCAGCTCCCCACAGGGTCCCAATGAGAGGTTCTTC	CASSSPQGPNERFF
13	few	.	TRBJ1-5	TRBV7-9	TGTGCCAGCAGTACAGGGTCCGGTCAGCCCCAGCATTTT	CASSTGSGQPQHF
16	many	TRBD1	TRBJ1-5	TRBV4-1	TGCGCCAGCAGCCGCGGGTTGGGACAGGGGGCTCAGCCCCAGCATTTT	CASSRGLGQGAQPQHF
17	.	TRBD2	TRBJ2-5	TRBV4-1	TGCGCCAGCAGCCGAACGACTAGCTTAGGAAACCAAGAGACCCAGTACTTC	CASSRTTSLGNQETQYF
14	many	.	TRBJ1-6	TRBV4-1	TGCGCCAGCAGCGCAGTATTGGGGAATTCACCCCTCCACTTT	CASSAVLGNSPLHF
14	.	.	TRBJ1-5	TRBV6-6	TGTGCCAGCATTCGTGGGGATTCAAATCAGCTTCAGCATTTT	CASIRGDSNQLQHF
14	.	.	TRBJ2-3	TRBV2	TGTGCCAGCAGTGATCGCCGTCGCACAGACACGCAGTATTTT	CASSDRRRTDTQYF
14	.	.	TRBJ2-3	TRBV29-1	TGCAGCATTGGAGGACTCCGGGCCACAGATACGCAGTATTTT	CSIGGLRATDTQYF
14	.	.	TRBJ2-7	TRBV13	TGTGCCAGCAGCCCCCGGACGAGGAACTACGAGCAGTACTTC	CASSPRTRNYEQYF
14	.	.	TRBJ1-2	TRBV12-3/TRBV12-4	TGTGCCAGCAGTTTAGTACTGTCTTACTATGGCTACACCTTC	CASSLVLSYYGYTF
12	few	.	TRBJ2-1	TRBV12-3/TRBV12-4	TGTGCCAGCAGTGACCCTAGCAATGAGCAGTTCTTC	CASSDPSNEQFF
14	few	TRBD1	TRBJ1-5	TRBV6-2/TRBV6-3	TGTGCCAGCAGTTACGAAAGGGGGCAAGGACCCCAGCATTTT	CASSYERGQGPQHF
13	.	.	TRBJ2-3	TRBV12-3/TRBV12-4	TGTGCCAGCAGTTTATTTCGGGGAGATACGCGGTATTTT	CASSLFRGDTRYF
13	few	.	TRBJ1-2	TRBV5-4	TGTGCCAGCAGCCGGACGGATAACTATGGCTACACCTTC	CASSRTDNYGYTF
18	.	TRBD2	TRBJ2-1	TRBV24-1	TGTGCCACCAGTGATCCTAACCCACTGGCGGGGGTCTACAATGAGCAGTTCTTC	CATSDPNPLAGVYNEQFF
15	.	.	TRBJ1-5	TRBV5-4	TGTGTCAGCAGCTTTGGTGGACGGGGTGGTCAGCCCCAGCATTTT	CVSSFGGRGGQPQHF
15	few	.	TRBJ2-2	TRBV12-3/TRBV12-4	TGTGCCAGCCGGGTGTGGGATACGAACACCGGGGAGCTGTTTTTT	CASRVWDTNTGELFF
15	.	.	TRBJ2-4	TRBV6-2/TRBV6-3	TGTGCCAGCAGTTACTCTACAGAGAGGAAAAACATTCAGAACTTC	CASSYSTERKNIQNF
13	.	.	TRBJ1-1	TRBV5-5	TGTGCCAGCGGATTCACATGGAACACTGAAGCTTTCTTT	CASGFTWNTEAFF
16	.	.	TRBJ1-1	TRBV4-1	TGCGCCAGCAGCAGCCAAATCGGGGGCCTGAACACTGAAGCTTTCTTT	CASSSQIGGLNTEAFF
13	.	.	TRBJ2-7	TRBV28	TGTGCCAGCAGGGGAACTTGGGGTCGGGAGCAGTACTTC	CASRGTWGREQYF
13	few	TRBD2	TRBJ2-1	TRBV12-3/TRBV12-4	TGTGCCAGCAGTCCCCAGCGGGAGAGTGAGCAGTTCTTC	CASSPQRESEQFF
15	.	TRBD1	TRBJ1-2	TRBV4-3	TGCGCCAGCAGCCTTACGGGACAGGGGAGGTATGGCTGCACCTTC	CASSLTGQGRYGCTF
11	.	.	TRBJ1-2	TRBV29-1	TGCAGCTCTTTGGTCTCATATGGTTACACCTTC	CSSLVSYGYTF
12	.	.	TRBJ2-7	TRBV28	TGTGCCAGAGGTCAGGGAATGGACGAGCAGTACTTC	CARGQGMDEQYF
15	.	.	TRBJ2-1	TRBV4-1	TGCGCCAGCAGCCAAGATGGTCAAACGAGGGATGAGCAGTTCTTC	CASSQDGQTRDEQFF